The clone carrying this T cell receptor beta chain has a handful of counts. Its antigen is undetermined. TCRdb re-called the 5' RACE reads with MiXCR, one entry per CDR3 protein. This table holds some 65,000 distinct CDR3 sequences, under 5% found once. V lost 1 base to trimming and J lost 4 bases, with 12 bases between them. The CDR3 has 15 amino acids. Germline values: CDR1 SGHKS, CDR2 YYEKEE (reference sequence). This entry comes from a study of neurological immune-mediated disorders. Overall study results and limits: The level of TCR clonal expansion was highest in patients with HTLV-1-associated myelopathy and lowest in multiple sclerosis, where it fell below the level seen in healthy controls. The repertoires of 18 of 34 multiple sclerosis patients were placed by phylogenetic grouping in a single related-CDR3 cluster, which may be a signature. The multiple sclerosis repertoire cluster had no clinical or MRI feature associated with it.

The clonotype originates from a man over 45 with multiple sclerosis. The chain links TRBV5-5 to TRBJ2-1, with D possibly being TRBD1 (5 bases). Sequenced: PBMCs. CDR3 bases: TGTGCCAGCAGCTTGAGTAAAACAGGTTACAATGAGCAGTTCTTC. This gives the protein CASSLSKTGYNEQFF.